The sequence of this T cell receptor (beta chain) was determined in a study of blood T cell repertoires in COVID-19. The overall study: Sites across the United States, Italy and Spain contributed samples from acute and convalescent COVID-19. T cells, B-cell-depleted T cells, or PBMCs provided the cDNA or gDNA that served as material.

V lost 5 bases and J 2 bases, leaving 14 bases between the germline ends. Germline V CDR1 and CDR2: MNHEY, SMNVEV (reference sequence). This CDR3 spans 15 amino acids. Original data processing: Reference gene primer amplification yielded estimated nucleated cell counts. The table came from immunoSEQ multiplex PCR; TCRdb's copy has only in-frame clones and leaves some out. Clone size and V and J calls were adopted from that table, with D and trimming inferred from the DNA. The sample holds 70,000 to 85,000 clones, approximately 78% seen once. The TCR comes from a man in his 60s with acute or convalescent COVID-19. Sequencing used peripheral blood. The rearrangement links TRBV27 to TRBJ2-3; tentatively, D is TRBD2 (5 bases). CDR3 nucleotides: TGTGCCAGCAGTCCCGGGATCACGGACACAGATACGCAGTATTTT. Protein: CASSPGITDTDTQYF.